These 25 T cell receptor beta chains were all obtained from the same sample, sequenced in a study of PD-L1 blockade in urothelial cancer. The data were produced by immunoSEQ multiplex PCR, yet TCRdb's version contains in-frame clones alone and is incomplete. Among about 84,000 clones listed, 82% were seen once. Here the sequenced sample was PBMCs, taken around atezolizumab (anti-PD-L1) treatment. These TCRs come from a man aged 65-85 years with urothelial cancer.

J is TRBJ1-5 and V is TRBV5-8; the D gene is possibly TRBD1 (5 bases). This CDR3 has 14 amino acids. Germline-derived CDR1 and CDR2 are SGHTS and YDEGEE. Trimming cost V 2 bases and J 3 bases, with 9 bases left between them. CDR3 region: CASSLDSFNQPQHF. The CDR3 nucleotides are TGTGCCAGCAGCTTAGACAGCTTCAATCAGCCCCAGCATTTT.

The V gene is TRBV11-2, the J gene TRBJ2-1; D ambiguous. V shed 3 bases and J shed 0 bases, with 9 bases lying between them. Germline loops: CDR1 SGHAT, CDR2 FQNNGV. This CDR3 has 15 amino acids. CDR3 sequence (DNA): TGTGCCAGCAGCTTCCTTCGTAGCTCCTACAATGAGCAGTTCTTC. Amino acids: CASSFLRSSYNEQFF.

J is TRBJ1-1 and V is TRBV15; the D gene is possibly TRBD1 (5 bases). Trimming removed 1 base from V and 5 bases from J, with 14 bases in between. The germline gives CDR1 LNHNV, CDR2 YYDKDF (reference sequence). The CDR3 runs 15 residues. CDR3 nucleotide sequence: TGTGCCACCAGCAGAGCCGTCAGGGTGCGGACTGAAGCTTTCTTT. Amino acids: CATSRAVRVRTEAFF.

There are a few counts of this clone. The chain recombines TRBV11-3 with TRBJ2-2; possible D gene TRBD2, 6 bases. This CDR3 is 15 amino acids long. Germline lookup yields CDR1 SGHNT and CDR2 YENEEA. The V and J ends lost 7 bases and 3 bases respectively, with 15 bases between them. CDR3 sequence reads: CASTPGRGDTGELFF. In nucleotides, the CDR3 is TGTGCCAGCACCCCGGGGCGGGGCGACACCGGGGAGCTGTTTTTT.

Note on this clone: In the same sample, other DNA sequences code for this CDR3. The chain couples TRBV4-3 to TRBJ2-7, with D possibly being TRBD1 (5 bases). The V gene lost 0 bases and the J gene lost 4 bases, with 7 bases spanning the gap. The CDR3 runs to 13 residues. In germline, CDR1 is LGHNA, CDR2 YSLEER. CDR3 residues: CASSQDQGYEQYF. In nucleotides, the CDR3 is TGCGCCAGCAGCCAAGACCAGGGTTACGAGCAGTACTTC.

This chain uses TRBV4-1 with TRBJ1-1; no firm D call. CDR1 MGHRA and CDR2 YSYEKL come from the germline V gene. This CDR3 spans 15 amino acids. V lost 0 bases and J lost 2, with 10 bases in between. Here the CDR3 DNA reads TGCGCCAGCAGCCAAGAAAATACAGCTAACACTGAAGCTTTCTTT. It codes for CASSQENTANTEAFF.

The chain recombines TRBV7-9 with TRBJ2-1; 7 nucleotides align to TRBD2. The junction had 8 bases not matched to a gene; V was cut back by 4 bases and J by 2 bases. This CDR3 spans 16 amino acids. Germline assignment: CDR1 SEHNR and CDR2 FQNEAQ (reference sequence). The CDR3 sequence is CASSSSLAATYNEQFF. The CDR3 DNA reads TGTGCCAGCAGCTCGAGCCTAGCGGCCACCTACAATGAGCAGTTCTTC.

This clone was seen a handful of times. The chain is built from TRBV27 and TRBJ2-5, with 7 positions matching TRBD2. The CDR3 contains 15 residues. Germline CDR1 is MNHEY and CDR2 is SMNVEV (reference sequence). With V trimmed by 5 bases and J by 5 bases, 11 bases remained unmatched. The CDR3 DNA reads as TGTGCCAGCAGTGCTCCTCGCAGGGAGGGCGAGACCCAGTACTTC. This sequence encodes CASSAPRREGETQYF.

The rearrangement links TRBV5-5 to TRBJ2-3; 12 bases are a match to TRBD1. V shed 0 bases, J shed 0 bases, and the junction held 5 bases outside the gene matches. Germline CDR1 reads SGHKS; CDR2 reads YYEKEE (reference sequence). This CDR3 is 18 amino acids long. CDR3 loop: CASSLVGTGGSSTDTQYF. DNA for the CDR3: TGTGCCAGCAGCTTGGTGGGGACAGGGGGCTCTAGCACAGATACGCAGTATTTT.

Relative to its sample, this clone is medium-sized. The chain combines TRBV2 with TRBJ1-2; 7 nucleotides agree with TRBD1. The germline V gene has CDR1 SNHLY and CDR2 FYNNEI. Germline trimming cut 4 bases from V and 5 bases from J; bases unmatched to any gene: 10. This CDR3 region has 15 residues. CDR3 sequence: CASSADRFQLYGYTF. In DNA form, the CDR3 reads TGTGCCAGCAGTGCGGACAGGTTCCAATTATATGGCTACACCTTC.

This clone occurred a few times. J is TRBJ1-1 and V is TRBV5-8; 10 nucleotides agree with TRBD1. Germline V CDR1 and CDR2: SGHTS, YDEGEE. This CDR3 comprises 15 residues. After removal of 4 bases from V and 4 bases from J, the junction contained 7 bases not matched to a gene. DNA for the CDR3: TGTGCCAGCAGCCTAAGGACAGGGGGGTCCACTGAAGCTTTCTTT. This gives the protein CASSLRTGGSTEAFF. The entire variable domain, with the rest obtained from reference TRBV5-8 and TRBJ1-1, is as follows: EAGVTQSPTHLIKTRGQQATLRCSPISGHTSVYWYQQALGLGLQFLLWYDEGEERNRGNFPPRFSGRQFPNYSSELNVNALELEDSALYLCASSLRTGGSTEAFFGQGTRLTVV.

The CDR3 reads CASRPDRNTGELFF. In DNA, the CDR3 is TGTGCCAGCAGACCGGACAGGAACACCGGGGAGCTGTTTTTT. The chain carries TRBV28 and TRBJ2-2; TRBD1 is a possible D gene (6 bases). V lost 6 bases and J 1 base, leaving 9 bases between the germline ends. This CDR3 has 14 residues. Germline loops: CDR1 MDHEN, CDR2 SYDVKM.

This clone was observed many times. The chain is built from TRBV18 and TRBJ1-2; the D is unclear. CDR1 KGHSH and CDR2 LQKENI come from the germline V gene. The CDR3 has 14 amino acids. The V end lost 2 bases, the J end lost 0 bases, and 7 bases lay between the germline ends. This CDR3 reads CASSPTESNYGYTF. Here the CDR3 DNA reads TGTGCCAGCTCACCAACTGAGTCTAACTATGGCTACACCTTC.

The chain is built from TRBV27 and TRBJ1-2; maybe TRBD1 (6 bases). From germline, CDR1 is MNHEY and CDR2 SMNVEV (reference sequence). The length of the CDR3 is 15 residues. Trimming took off 5 bases at V and 5 bases at J, with 18 bases between the two ends. CDR3 protein: CASSTRRGGRYGYTF. The CDR3 bases are TGTGCCAGCAGTACTCGGAGGGGGGGCCGGTATGGCTACACCTTC.

This chain joins TRBV2 and TRBJ2-5, with TRBD2 identical over 10 bases. The CDR3 spans 16 residues. The V segment lost 1 base and the J segment 2 bases; nucleotides outside the gene matches: 4. Per germline, CDR1 SNHLY and CDR2 FYNNEI. The CDR3 spells CASSEGIAGGQETQYF. CDR3 coding DNA: TGTGCCAGCAGTGAAGGGATAGCGGGGGGTCAAGAGACCCAGTACTTC.

The chain joins TRBV4-3 to TRBJ2-3; TRBD2 matches at 7 bases. The CDR3 sequence is 15 residues long. V shed 4 bases and J 3 bases; nucleotides not matched to a gene: 7. The germline CDR1 and CDR2 sequences are LGHNA and YSLEER. The DNA for the CDR3 is TGCGCCAGCAGCCGAGTGCGGGAGCGGACAGATACGCAGTATTTT. Its translation: CASSRVRERTDTQYF.

In this sample, this clone turned up a few times. This rearrangement joins TRBV7-2 to TRBJ2-7, with TRBD2 matching 8 bases. The CDR3 runs 16 residues. The J segment lost 0 bases and the V segment lost 5 bases, leaving 9 bases of the junction unmatched. Germline V gives CDR1 SGHTA, CDR2 FQGNSA. Here the CDR3 reads CASSRDRTSSSYEQYF. CDR3 nucleotides: TGTGCCAGCAGCCGAGACCGGACTAGCAGCTCCTACGAGCAGTACTTC.

The chain carries TRBV7-3 and TRBJ2-1, with D tentatively TRBD1 (7 bases). The V gene lost 0 bases and the J gene lost 12 bases, with 15 bases spanning the gap. CDR1 is SGHTA, CDR2 FQGTGA, per germline. This CDR3 comprises 14 residues. The CDR3 region has the DNA TGTGCCAGCAGCTTAACGGTGGAGGGGGCTCGGCAGTTCTTC. Translating gives CASSLTVEGARQFF.

The chain is built from TRBV7-2 and TRBJ2-5, with D tentatively TRBD1 (7 bases). V was clipped by 6 bases and J by 4 bases, with 18 bases between them. CDR3 size: 15 residues. Germline loops: CDR1 SGHTA, CDR2 FQGNSA. The CDR3 reads CASSPTGEVRETQYF. CDR3 coding DNA: TGTGCCAGCAGTCCTACAGGGGAGGTTCGAGAGACCCAGTACTTC.

J is TRBJ2-3 and V is TRBV9; TRBD2 matches 13 bases. The V and J ends lost 3 bases and 6 bases, in that order; junction bases with no gene match: 4. CDR1 is SGDLS, CDR2 YYNGEE, per germline. There are 15 residues in the CDR3. The CDR3 DNA sequence: TGTGCCAGCAGCGGTACTAGCGGGAGGGCTGATACGCAGTATTTT. Amino acid sequence: CASSGTSGRADTQYF.

The chain joins TRBV11-2 to TRBJ2-1; D is unclear. Trimming removed 1 base from V and 9 bases from J, with 10 bases in between. Germline V gives CDR1 SGHAT, CDR2 FQNNGV. This CDR3 contains 13 residues. The CDR3 sequence is CASSLVGRSEQFF. Written as DNA, the CDR3 is TGTGCCAGCAGCTTAGTAGGTAGGAGTGAGCAGTTCTTC.

The chain combines TRBV7-3 with TRBJ2-7; possibly TRBD2 for D (5 bases). The germline V gene encodes CDR1 SGHTA and CDR2 FQGTGA. V lost 5 bases to trimming and J lost 2 bases, with 13 bases between them. The CDR3 has 14 residues. The CDR3 DNA follows: TGTGCCAGCAGCCCAGGACTGACGACCTACGAGCAGTACTTC. The encoded protein is CASSPGLTTYEQYF.

This chain uses TRBV19 with TRBJ2-6; no definite D call. V lost 6 bases to trimming and J lost 6 bases, with 12 bases between them. CDR1 and CDR2 (germline): LNHDA, SQIVND (reference sequence). The CDR3 runs to 14 residues. The CDR3 DNA reads TGTGCCAGTAGCCCGTCTACAGCGGCCAACGTCCTGACTTTC. Residues: CASSPSTAANVLTF. Drawing the rest from reference TRBV19 and TRBJ2-6, the complete variable domain is DGGITQSPKYLFRKEGQNVTLSCEQNLNHDAMYWYRQDPGQGLRLIYYSQIVNDFQKGDIAEGYSVSREKKESFPLTVTSAQKNPTAFYLCASSPSTAANVLTFGAGSRLTVL.

The chain is built from TRBV19 and TRBJ2-1; TRBD1 matches at 10 bases. V lost 7 bases, J lost 4 bases, and 7 bases stayed unmatched. There are 15 residues in the CDR3. From germline, CDR1 is LNHDA and CDR2 SQIVND (reference sequence). The DNA for the CDR3 is TGTGCCAGTATCATGGACAGGGGGGGATACAATGAGCAGTTCTTC. Amino acid sequence: CASIMDRGGYNEQFF.

This rearrangement joins TRBV7-2 to TRBJ2-1; 11 bases map to TRBD2. Looked up from germline, CDR1 is SGHTA and CDR2 is FQGNSA. The CDR3 contains 15 residues. Trimming took 5 bases from V and 10 from J; bases not matched to a gene: 10. CDR3 DNA: TGTGCCAGCAGCCGCGGGCTAGCGGGAGGAATGGAGCAGTTCTTC. Its translation: CASSRGLAGGMEQFF.